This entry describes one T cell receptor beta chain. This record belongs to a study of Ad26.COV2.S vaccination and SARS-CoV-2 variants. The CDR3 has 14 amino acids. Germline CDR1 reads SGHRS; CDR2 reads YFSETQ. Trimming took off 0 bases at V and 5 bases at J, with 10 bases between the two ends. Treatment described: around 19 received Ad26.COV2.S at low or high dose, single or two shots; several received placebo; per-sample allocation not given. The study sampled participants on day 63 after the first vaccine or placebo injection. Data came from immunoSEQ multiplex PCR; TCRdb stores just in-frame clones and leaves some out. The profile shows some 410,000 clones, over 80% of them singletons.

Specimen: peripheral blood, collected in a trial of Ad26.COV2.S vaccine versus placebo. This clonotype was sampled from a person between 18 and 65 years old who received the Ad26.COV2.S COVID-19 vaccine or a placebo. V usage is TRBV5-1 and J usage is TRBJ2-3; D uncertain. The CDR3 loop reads CASSLERDGDTQYF. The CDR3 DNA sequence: TGCGCCAGCAGCTTGGAAAGGGATGGAGATACGCAGTATTTT. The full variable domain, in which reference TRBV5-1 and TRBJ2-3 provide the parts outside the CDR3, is KAGVTQTPRYLIKTRGQQVTLSCSPISGHRSVSWYQQTPGQGLQFLFEYFSETQRNKGNFPGRFSGRQFSNSRSEMNVSTLELGDSALYLCASSLERDGDTQYFGPGTRLTVL.